This record concerns one T cell receptor (beta chain) sequence. The CDR3 loop spans 13 amino acids. V gave up 9 bases and J gave up 0 bases; unmatched junction bases: 4. The germline gives CDR1 SGDLS, CDR2 YYNGEE. The authors reverse transcribed 0.5 to 1 ug RNA with random hexamers. TCRdb fed the immunoSEQ multiplex PCR reads into MiXCR, producing one record per CDR3 protein. Among about 210,000 distinct CDR3 sequences listed, under 95% were seen once. This sample is part of a study of CD8 T cells in Susac syndrome. Blood CD8+ and CD4+ T cells underwent high-throughput TCR beta sequencing. TEMRA cells were enriched by FACS, while CD8+ and CD4+ T cells were obtained through a negative isolation that was performed magnetically.

The sample consisted of CD4+ T cells from PBMCs. This receptor was identified in a human donor in good health. The chain couples TRBV9 to TRBJ1-1, with 8 bases aligning to TRBD1. CDR3 sequence reads: CATGQGMNTEAFF. DNA for the CDR3: TGTGCCACAGGACAGGGCATGAACACTGAAGCTTTCTTT. The full variable domain, with the rest looked up from reference TRBV9 and TRBJ1-1, is DSGVTQTPKHLITATGQRVTLRCSPRSGDLSVYWYQQSLDQGLQFLIQYYNGEERAKGNILERFSAQQFPDLHSELNLSSLELGDSALYFCATGQGMNTEAFFGQGTRLTVV.